This T cell receptor (beta chain) derives from a study of OX40 agonist ivuxolimab in advanced cancers. As for the study in general: A diagnosis of hepatocellular carcinoma, melanoma, renal cell or head and neck cancer was present in dose-escalation patients.

The CDR3 is made up of 14 amino acids. Germline lookup yields CDR1 MNHEY and CDR2 SVGAGI. Losses at the gene ends were 6 bases for V and 2 bases for J; bases not matched to a gene: 4. Here immunoSEQ multiplex PCR was the method, and the copy in TCRdb shows in-frame clones only, minus some. Here the sample spans over 40,000 clones, less than 90% being singletons. The gene calls are TRBV6-5 and TRBJ1-5; TRBD1 aligns across 7 bases. The sample consisted of CD4+ or CD8+ T cells sorted from blood, taken in a trial of the OX40 agonist ivuxolimab. This TCR derives from an adult with an advanced solid tumor such as melanoma, head and neck, liver or kidney cancer. CDR3: CASRPTGGNQPQHF. CDR3 nucleotide sequence: TGTGCCAGCAGGCCCACAGGGGGCAATCAGCCCCAGCATTTT.